This is a list of T cell receptor beta chains from one sample in a study of cytomegalovirus exposure and HLA in healthy donors. Profiling relied on immunoSEQ multiplex PCR, and the TCRdb table lists in-frame clones only, not all of them. The sample holds 190,000 or so clones; around four fifths are singletons and the top ten take roughly a tenth. Sequenced sample: PBMCs. Receptors were obtained from a woman between 50 and 59 years old in good health and CMV-seropositive. CDR3s include the opening cysteine and the closing phenylalanine or tryptophan. The D gene is left open where the match is weak. Expanded clones are given a class, and other clones once, few, many or no size at all.

D | J | V | size | length | CDR3 | DNA
- | TRBJ2-1 | TRBV9 | few | 14 | CASSFGYGAGEQFF | TGTGCCAGCAGCTTTGGTTACGGCGCAGGTGAGCAGTTCTTC
- | TRBJ1-1 | TRBV5-1 | - | 15 | CASSLLPGGNTEAFF | TGCGCCAGCAGCTTACTCCCGGGTGGGAACACTGAAGCTTTCTTT
- | TRBJ1-2 | TRBV11-2 | - | 12 | CASSFAGARYTF | TGTGCCAGCAGCTTCGCGGGGGCGAGGTACACCTTC
- | TRBJ1-1 | TRBV5-1 | few | 15 | CASSSGISTDTEAFF | TGCGCCAGCAGCTCGGGGATTTCAACAGACACTGAAGCTTTCTTT
- | TRBJ2-5 | TRBV7-8 | - | 15 | CASSPLEARGRDQYF | TGTGCCAGCAGCCCCCTGGAGGCTCGCGGTAGAGACCAGTACTTC
- | TRBJ1-3 | TRBV7-8 | - | 15 | CASRPTGWSGNTIYF | TGTGCCAGCAGACCAACAGGTTGGTCAGGAAACACCATATATTTT
TRBD1 | TRBJ2-5 | TRBV10-3 | - | 16 | CAISERGRRGQETQYF | TGTGCCATCAGTGAGAGGGGGCGCAGGGGTCAAGAGACCCAGTACTTC
TRBD2 | TRBJ2-5 | TRBV25-1 | - | 15 | CASSGSRGGQETQYF | TGTGCCAGCAGTGGCTCGCGGGGGGGCCAGGAGACCCAGTACTTC
- | TRBJ2-3 | TRBV7-2 | once | 13 | CASSLLGPDTQYF | TGTGCCAGCAGCTTATTGGGCCCAGATACGCAGTATTTT
- | TRBJ2-3 | TRBV28 | - | 15 | CASRGGAGGTDTQYF | TGTGCCAGCAGGGGGGGGGCAGGGGGCACAGATACGCAGTATTTT
- | TRBJ1-2 | TRBV28 | - | 15 | CASSFRGAYVDGYTF | TGTGCCAGCAGTTTCCGGGGAGCGTATGTTGATGGCTACACCTTC
TRBD2 | TRBJ2-3 | TRBV2 | few | 15 | CASSALGLAADTQYF | TGTGCCAGCAGTGCGTTGGGACTAGCGGCAGATACGCAGTATTTT
- | TRBJ1-6 | TRBV5-6 | few | 12 | CASSPLQGPLHF | TGTGCCAGCAGCCCCCTCCAGGGACCCCTCCACTTT
TRBD2 | TRBJ2-1 | TRBV7-3 | - | 16 | CASSLTVGLVINEQFF | TGTGCCAGCAGCTTAACGGTGGGACTAGTAATAAATGAGCAGTTCTTC
- | TRBJ2-5 | TRBV7-3 | - | 13 | CASSRSKEETQYF | TGTGCCAGCAGCCGCAGTAAGGAGGAGACCCAGTACTTC
TRBD1 | TRBJ2-7 | TRBV6-5 | - | 14 | CASIAGQGSYEQYF | TGTGCCAGCATCGCGGGACAGGGTTCCTACGAGCAGTACTTC
- | TRBJ1-5 | TRBV27 | few | 14 | CASSRRDSNQPQHF | TGTGCCAGCAGTCGGCGGGATAGCAATCAGCCCCAGCATTTT
- | TRBJ1-2 | TRBV19 | - | 13 | CASSIDRSYGYTF | TGTGCCAGTAGTATAGACAGAAGCTATGGCTACACCTTC
TRBD2 | TRBJ2-7 | TRBV28 | once | 14 | CASSTGRGAYEQYF | TGTGCCAGCAGTACTGGGCGGGGGGCCTACGAGCAGTACTTC
TRBD2 | TRBJ2-3 | TRBV10-3 | - | 18 | CAISESGTSGASTDTQYF | TGTGCCATCAGTGAGTCGGGGACTAGCGGAGCTAGCACAGATACGCAGTATTTT
- | TRBJ1-3 | TRBV28 | - | 13 | CASSDSRGNTIYF | TGTGCCAGCAGCGACTCAAGGGGAAACACCATATATTTT
- | TRBJ1-4 | TRBV7-9 | - | 16 | CASSLTKMETNEKLFF | TGTGCCAGCAGCCTCACGAAGATGGAGACTAATGAAAAACTGTTTTTT
- | TRBJ2-7 | TRBV5-1 | - | 15 | CASSLGTSRSYEQYF | TGCGCCAGCAGCCTCGGGACTTCCCGCTCCTACGAGCAGTACTTC
TRBD1 | TRBJ1-6 | TRBV7-2 | - | 18 | CASSLVGQGGLRYSPLHF | TGTGCCAGCAGCTTAGTGGGACAGGGCGGGCTACGATACTCACCCCTCCACTTT
TRBD2 | TRBJ2-2 | TRBV30 | - | 19 | CAFARPISSGGENTGELFF | TGTGCCTTTGCCCGTCCAATCAGTAGCGGGGGGGAGAACACCGGGGAGCTGTTTTTT
TRBD1 | TRBJ1-2 | TRBV4-1 | - | 18 | CASSQRWPGGQGAWGYTF | TGCGCCAGCAGCCAAAGGTGGCCGGGCGGACAGGGGGCCTGGGGCTACACCTTC
TRBD1 | TRBJ2-1 | TRBV28 | - | 15 | CASSSGQSSYNEQFF | TGTGCCAGCAGTTCGGGACAGAGCTCCTACAATGAGCAGTTCTTC
- | TRBJ1-1 | TRBV29-1 | - | 13 | CSGGADMNTEAFF | TGCAGTGGGGGGGCGGACATGAACACTGAAGCTTTCTTT
TRBD1 | TRBJ1-2 | TRBV7-9 | - | 11 | CATGQGYGYTF | TGTGCTACCGGACAGGGCTATGGCTACACCTTC
TRBD1 | TRBJ1-5 | TRBV4-2 | - | 15 | CASSQETGRNQPQHF | TGTGCCAGCAGCCAAGAGACAGGGAGGAATCAGCCCCAGCATTTT
- | TRBJ2-7 | TRBV7-2 | - | 13 | CASTPGRGYEQYF | TGTGCCAGCACGCCTGGGAGAGGGTACGAGCAGTACTTC
- | TRBJ2-1 | TRBV5-4 | - | 13 | CASSMQGMNEQFF | TGTGCCAGCAGCATGCAGGGGATGAATGAGCAGTTCTTC
- | TRBJ1-1 | TRBV12-5 | - | 15 | CASGLDRVRNTEAFF | TGTGCTAGTGGTTTGGACAGGGTTAGGAACACTGAAGCTTTCTTT
- | TRBJ2-3 | TRBV11-3 | - | 12 | CASSLGRDTQYF | TGTGCCAGCAGCTTAGGGAGAGATACGCAGTATTTT
TRBD2 | TRBJ2-1 | TRBV7-3 | - | 17 | CASSFTPGTSGSNEQFF | TGTGCCAGCAGCTTCACACCCGGGACTAGCGGGTCAAATGAGCAGTTCTTC
TRBD2 | TRBJ2-3 | TRBV6-1 | few | 15 | CASSEAAGGPDTQYF | TGTGCCAGCAGTGAAGCGGCGGGGGGGCCAGATACGCAGTATTTT
TRBD2 | TRBJ2-1 | TRBV7-2 | once | 12 | CASSSSGLEQFF | TGTGCCAGCAGCAGTTCCGGACTAGAACAGTTCTTC
- | TRBJ1-1 | TRBV25-1 | - | 13 | CASSENHGASPVF | TGTGCCAGCAGTGAAAATCATGGTGCCAGTCCAGTCTTT
TRBD1 | TRBJ1-2 | TRBV28 | - | 13 | CASSRRQGHGYTF | TGTGCCAGCAGCCGGAGACAGGGGCATGGCTACACCTTC
TRBD1 | TRBJ2-7 | TRBV6-5 | - | 15 | CASSPGQGPFYEQYF | TGTGCCAGCAGTCCCGGACAGGGGCCCTTTTACGAGCAGTACTTC
- | TRBJ1-2 | TRBV6-5 | once | 15 | CATRRERVRKNGYTF | TGTGCCACCAGAAGGGAGAGAGTGCGGAAAAATGGCTACACCTTC
TRBD1 | TRBJ2-7 | TRBV2 | - | 14 | CASKGTGGSVEQYF | TGTGCCAGCAAAGGGACAGGGGGTTCAGTGGAGCAGTACTTC
- | TRBJ1-2 | TRBV27 | - | 13 | CASSFSGIEGYTF | TGTGCCAGCAGTTTTTCAGGGATAGAAGGCTACACCTTC
TRBD1 | TRBJ1-1 | TRBV7-6 | - | 15 | CASSLAPTGDTEAFF | TGTGCCAGCAGCTTAGCCCCGACAGGGGACACTGAAGCTTTCTTT
TRBD1 | TRBJ2-7 | TRBV6-1 | - | 13 | CASGNRGPYEQYF | TGTGCCAGCGGTAACAGGGGACCCTACGAGCAGTACTTC
TRBD1 | TRBJ2-7 | TRBV6-1 | - | 15 | CASSGYLGQAYEQYF | TGTGCCAGCAGTGGATACCTTGGACAGGCCTACGAGCAGTACTTC
TRBD2 | TRBJ2-4 | TRBV4-2 | - | 17 | CASSQQLSGGAGNIQYF | TGTGCCAGCAGCCAACAACTTAGCGGGGGGGCCGGAAACATTCAGTACTTC